This T cell receptor beta chain was sequenced in a study of blood T cell repertoires in COVID-19. The repertoire was sequenced with immunoSEQ multiplex PCR; TCRdb's copy has only in-frame clones and lacks some. Among approximately 200,000 clones listed, 84% were seen once. In this sample, this clone turned up once. The CDR3 has 15 amino acids. J was trimmed by 3 bases and V by 5 bases; bases with no gene match: 7. Germline CDR1 and CDR2: KGHSH and LQKENI. Source material: peripheral blood. The receptor was isolated from a woman older than 75 with COVID-19, enrolled during active disease. The gene calls are TRBV18 and TRBJ2-1; 7 bases are a match to TRBD2. This CDR3 is CASSSGRQNYNEQFF. CDR3 bases: TGTGCCAGCTCATCCGGGAGGCAGAACTACAATGAGCAGTTCTTC.